This T cell receptor (beta chain) was recovered during a study of Ad26.COV2.S vaccination and SARS-CoV-2 variants (dated by TCRdb to about 2021). General notes on the study: Donors in the vaccine arm were drawn from COV1001, a multicentre, randomized, double-blind, placebo-controlled phase I-IIa trial testing Ad26.COV2.S in healthy adults. Dosing of Ad26.COV2.S was intramuscular, at either 5x10^10 or 1x10^11 viral particles, delivered as one shot or as two shots spaced 56 days apart. TCRbeta repertoire sequencing served as the tool for gauging how specific and how broad the SARS-CoV-2-reactive T cell receptors were following Ad26.COV2.S vaccination. A total of around 32 samples were included in the TCR-sequenced set, comprising approximately 20 Ad26.COV2.S vaccine recipients, 5 placebo recipients and 8 SARS-CoV-2 convalescent individuals. Trial participants were randomized into five groups of five, in which low-dose or high-dose Ad26.COV2.S was given once or twice, or placebo was given on both occasions. Investigators did not know the trial group allocation while performing experiments and assessing outcomes. What the work shows at the level of the full study, not this receptor alone: It was noted by the authors that total T cell responses may have been underestimated by the TCR breadth and depth analyses. Vaccine and placebo recipients had comparable non-spike TCR breadth, which fits with the vaccine containing only spike. The study lacked the statistical power to compare responses across vaccine doses or regimens. Substantial breadth of spike-specific CD8+ and CD4+ T cell responses was reported after vaccination. Ad26.COV2.S recipients had higher spike-specific TCR breadth than placebo recipients (P = 0.0014).

Turning to this clone: The antigen it binds to is not known. Per-base quality was not reported, and no clone a single base away is much larger than it. The same CDR3 arises from other DNA sequences in this sample as well.

The CDR3 holds 13 amino acids from the cysteine to the phenylalanine. Kept here is only the CDR3 DNA, which spans 39 bases and is read in frame from base 1. V lost 3 bases and J lost 1 base, and the count of bases not matched to a germline gene is 0. In light of the paper, this sample's treatment or condition label describes: roughly 19 received Ad26.COV2.S at low or high dose, single or two shots; about five received placebo; per-sample allocation not given. Repertoires of vaccine and placebo recipients were sequenced from samples collected on day 63 after the first injection. Cohort 1b enrolled 25 adults aged 18-55 years at a single site in Boston, USA, between 29 July and 7 August 2020. Ad26.COV2.S was a replication-incompetent adenovirus type 26 vector that expressed a prefusion-stabilized SARS-CoV-2 spike protein derived from the original Wuhan strain. The immunoSEQ Assay was the method used to sequence TCRbeta CDR3 regions. After extraction, genomic DNA underwent amplification by bias-controlled multiplex PCR, followed by high-throughput sequencing. As for the authors' bioinformatics: Collapsing and filtering of sequences were performed to quantify the absolute abundance of each unique TCRbeta CDR3 region. T cell fraction was estimated by normalizing TCRbeta template counts to usable DNA, which was measured by amplifying reference genes present in all nucleated cells. Repertoire TCRs were annotated as SARS-CoV-2-specific by exact matching of V gene, CDR3 amino acid sequence and J gene to a known reactive TCR set. MIRA supplied the reference SARS-CoV-2 TCR set, which was filtered for enrichment in COVID-19-positive ImmuneCODE repertoires so that public or cross-reactive TCRs were removed. Using the MIRA antigens, annotated TCRs were further analysed by specific ORF or by position within an ORF. Breadth was defined as the number of annotated unique rearrangements divided by the total number of unique productive rearrangements, and depth was defined as the summed frequency of the annotated unique rearrangements. Group comparisons of TCR breadth used two-sided Wilcoxon rank-sum tests. The clones in this table, taken by TCRdb from immuneACCESS, are in-frame only. Not every clone is retained; where verified, under half of the shortfall comes from an unresolved V gene, and the cause of the rest is unknown. V and J calls and clone size follow that table, whereas D and trimming were derived from the DNA. This sample comprises over 400,000 clones, about 90% of them detected only once. The ten top clones hold over 1.5% of the sample.

The clonotype was recovered from a person between 18 and 59 years old who received the Ad26.COV2.S COVID-19 vaccine or a placebo. The V and J segments used are TRBV12-3 or TRBV12-4 and TRBJ2-7; 7 bases in the middle match TRBD2. Material: peripheral blood, obtained in a trial of Ad26.COV2.S vaccine versus placebo. The DNA sequence is given as TGTGCCAGCAGTTTGGGAGGGTCCTACGAGCAGTACTTC. Its translation reads: CASSLGGSYEQYF.